The source of this T cell receptor beta chain is a study of blood T cell repertoires in COVID-19. At the level of the study: Both acute and convalescent COVID-19 samples were obtained from the United States, Italy and Spain. Nucleic acid was either cDNA or gDNA, and it came from T cells, B-cell-depleted T cells, or PBMCs.

Methods used by the authors: Reference gene primers were amplified, and this amplification served to estimate nucleated cell counts. Only in-frame clones appear in the TCRdb table, and some are missing; sequencing was by immunoSEQ multiplex PCR. D and trimming come from the DNA, and the V and J calls and clone size come from that table. The data contain some 210,000 clones, 70% to 90% of them singletons. Trimming removed 5 bases at V and 10 bases at J, with 12 bases between. The CDR3 length is 12 residues. Germline CDR1 is MGHRA and CDR2 is YSYEKL. This TCR came from a woman between 40 and 50 years old with acute or convalescent COVID-19. Sequenced material: peripheral blood. The chain employs TRBV4-1 and TRBJ2-1; D might be TRBD2 (6 bases). CDR3 amino acids: CASSDQGGEQFF. The CDR3 coding sequence is TGCGCCAGCAGCGATCAGGGAGGCGAGCAGTTCTTC.